The 26 T cell receptor beta chains below were found in one sample sequenced in a study of long-term antiretroviral therapy in people with HIV. An immunoSEQ assay, version v3.0, was performed at survey level. Some clones are missing from TCRdb's copy, which holds only in-frame ones; the method was immunoSEQ multiplex PCR. The top ten clones hold around 5.4% of a sample with about 43,000 clones, around nine tenths of them seen once. The specimen was unsorted PBMCs, collected 0.1 years before starting antiretroviral therapy. Receptors originate from a woman aged 50 to 60 with HIV.

This chain links TRBV18 with TRBJ1-1; the D is unclear. Germline V gene lookup returns CDR1 KGHSH and CDR2 LQKENI. This CDR3 spans 13 amino acids. V was clipped by 6 bases and J by 4 bases, with 12 bases between them. CDR3: CASSTDYGTEAFF. CDR3 DNA: TGTGCCAGCTCGACGGACTATGGCACTGAAGCTTTCTTT.

This chain links TRBV7-2 with TRBJ1-5; D is unclear. CDR1 is SGHTA, CDR2 FQGNSA, per germline. The V end lost 1 base, the J end lost 7 bases, and 11 bases lay between the germline ends. CDR3 size: 14 residues. CDR3 bases: TGTGCCAGCAGCTTAGAGGCCTTGGGGCAGCCCCAGCATTTT. Amino acids: CASSLEALGQPQHF. The whole variable domain, filled in from reference TRBV7-2 and TRBJ1-5, reads GAGVSQSPSNKVTEKGKDVELRCDPISGHTALYWYRQSLGQGLEFLIYFQGNSAPDKSGLPSDRFSAERTGGSVSTLTIQRTQQEDSAVYLCASSLEALGQPQHFGDGTRLSIL.

This clone was seen only a few times. The chain combines TRBV6-6 with TRBJ2-7; 7 bases fit TRBD1. Trimming at V came to 6 bases and at J to 9 bases, leaving 17 bases not matched to a gene. The germline gives CDR1 MNHNY, CDR2 SVGAGI (reference sequence). The CDR3 covers 15 residues. Written as DNA, the CDR3 is TGTGCCAGCAGGCGCCCCGGGACAGCTCTACGAGGGCAGTACTTC. Its translation is CASRRPGTALRGQYF.

The chain uses TRBV10-3 and TRBJ2-7; TRBD1 matches at 7 bases. The CDR3 runs to 13 residues. Trimming cost V 8 bases and J 2 bases; bases outside gene matches: 6. Germline V gene lookup returns CDR1 ENHRY and CDR2 SYGVKD. The CDR3 nucleotides are TGTGCCATCGCCTGGACAGGTACCTACGAGCAGTACTTC. It is translated as CAIAWTGTYEQYF.

The CDR3 DNA follows: TGTGCCAGCAGCGGACGCCAGCGGGGGGGTGATGAGCAGTTCTTC. Translated: CASSGRQRGGDEQFF. This rearrangement joins TRBV9 to TRBJ2-1; TRBD2 matches at 10 bases. Germline loops: CDR1 SGDLS, CDR2 YYNGEE. The junction had 8 bases not matched to a gene; V was cut back by 3 bases and J by 8 bases. The CDR3 covers 15 residues.

This chain links TRBV11-2 with TRBJ2-1, with a tentative D call TRBD2 (6 bases). This CDR3 comprises 14 residues. The V end was cut by 1 base, the J end by 5 bases, with 9 bases between. Germline V gene lookup returns CDR1 SGHAT and CDR2 FQNNGV. The CDR3 is CASSLVGGDNEQFF. CDR3 in DNA: TGTGCCAGCAGCTTAGTCGGCGGGGACAATGAGCAGTTCTTC.

This clone was recorded once. This chain connects TRBV11-3 to TRBJ2-1; D is undetermined. With 5 bases removed from V and 8 bases from J, the gap between germline ends came to 19 bases. CDR1 and CDR2 (germline): SGHNT, YENEEA. This CDR3 is built from 15 residues. The CDR3 spells CASSPRSSPLHEQFF. As DNA, the CDR3 is TGTGCCAGCAGCCCCCGCAGTTCGCCTCTTCATGAGCAGTTCTTC.

This clone was seen a few times. The V and J genes are TRBV4-1 and TRBJ1-6; 9 bases are a match to TRBD1. Germline CDR1 and CDR2: MGHRA and YSYEKL. The V segment lost 0 bases and the J segment 7 bases; nucleotides outside the gene matches: 4. CDR3 length equals 16 residues. The CDR3 loop reads CASSQDIGTGNSPLHF. The CDR3 DNA is TGCGCCAGCAGCCAAGATATAGGGACAGGGAATTCACCCCTCCACTTT.

This clone was observed a few times. This sequence joins TRBV12-5 and TRBJ1-2, with TRBD1 matching over 7 bases. CDR1 LGHNT and CDR2 FRNRAP come from the germline V gene. The V gene end was trimmed by 1 base and the J gene end by 6 bases; junction bases not matched to a gene: 11. The CDR3 contains 16 residues. For the CDR3, the DNA is TGTGCTAGTGGTTTGGGTCATGGGACAGCTATAGATGGCTACACCTTC. Protein sequence: CASGLGHGTAIDGYTF.

This chain joins TRBV11-2 and TRBJ1-1; D remains ambiguous. The germline CDR1 and CDR2 sequences are SGHAT and FQNNGV. V was trimmed by 0 bases and J by 0 bases, leaving 5 bases between them. The CDR3 is 14 amino acids. The DNA of the CDR3 is TGTGCCAGCAGCTTAGACAGAGTGAACACTGAAGCTTTCTTT. It specifies CASSLDRVNTEAFF. Filled out from reference TRBV11-2 and TRBJ1-1, the complete variable domain reads EAGVAQSPRYKIIEKRQSVAFWCNPISGHATLYWYQQILGQGPKLLIQFQNNGVVDDSQLPKDRFSAERLKGVDSTLKIQPAKLEDSAVYLCASSLDRVNTEAFFGQGTRLTVV.

The J gene is TRBJ1-5, the V gene TRBV7-9, with D tentatively TRBD1 (5 bases). Germline V gives CDR1 SEHNR, CDR2 FQNEAQ (reference sequence). Deletions cut 4 bases from V and 0 bases from J, with 13 bases between. The CDR3 consists of 16 residues. This chain's CDR3 is CASSSDRQYSNQPQHF. Written as DNA, the CDR3 is TGTGCCAGCAGCTCAGATCGACAGTATAGCAATCAGCCCCAGCATTTT.

The J gene is TRBJ1-3, the V gene TRBV7-6; 10 bases agree with TRBD1. J was trimmed by 2 bases and V by 4 bases; bases with no gene match: 11. The CDR3 has 18 amino acids. From germline, CDR1 is SGHVS and CDR2 FNYEAQ. This CDR3 reads CASSSSSFGTGAGNTIYF. For the CDR3, the DNA is TGTGCCAGCAGCTCGTCGAGCTTCGGGACAGGGGCTGGAAACACCATATATTTT.

This clone was detected only once. The V call is TRBV19, the J call TRBJ2-1; maybe TRBD1 (5 bases). The germline V gene encodes CDR1 LNHDA and CDR2 SQIVND (reference sequence). Trimming pared 5 bases from V and 0 bases from J, leaving 17 bases between. This CDR3 comprises 17 residues. The CDR3 DNA is TGTGCCAGTAGTTCCCGGACACGGGCTAACTCCTACAATGAGCAGTTCTTC. Protein sequence: CASSSRTRANSYNEQFF.

The V and J genes are TRBV6-1 and TRBJ2-7; 10 bases are shared with TRBD1. Germline V gene lookup returns CDR1 MNHNS and CDR2 SASEGT. CDR3 length: 15 residues. Trimming at V came to 1 base and at J to 6 bases, leaving 6 bases not matched to a gene. This CDR3 reads CASSEDWDRGREQYF. Written as DNA, the CDR3 is TGTGCCAGCAGTGAAGATTGGGACAGGGGCCGCGAGCAGTACTTC.

The V and J genes are TRBV18 and TRBJ2-5; D is uncertain. Trimming left V 2 bases short and J 7 bases short, with 11 bases between. Per the germline V gene, CDR1 is KGHSH and CDR2 is LQKENI. This CDR3 is built from 13 residues. This CDR3 reads CASSPDSEGTQYF. The CDR3 coding sequence is TGTGCCAGCTCACCAGACTCCGAAGGGACCCAGTACTTC.

The rearrangement uses TRBV5-6 and TRBJ1-2; D ambiguous. Trimming removed 4 bases at V and 4 bases at J, with 11 bases between. Per germline, CDR1 SGHDT and CDR2 YYEEEE. This CDR3 is 13 amino acids long. CDR3 region: CASSPRFAYGYTF. Here the CDR3 DNA reads TGTGCCAGCAGCCCCAGGTTTGCCTATGGCTACACCTTC. The variable domain in full, completed from reference TRBV5-6 and TRBJ1-2, reads DAGVTQSPTHLIKTRGQQVTLRCSPKSGHDTVSWYQQALGQGPQFIFQYYEEEERQRGNFPDRFSGHQFPNYSSELNVNALLLGDSALYLCASSPRFAYGYTFGSGTRLTVV.

The V and J genes are TRBV6-1 and TRBJ2-7; 11 bases are a match to TRBD2. The CDR3 sequence is 16 residues long. The germline CDR1 and CDR2 sequences are MNHNS and SASEGT. The junction had 6 bases not matched to a gene; V was cut back by 3 bases and J by 2 bases. The CDR3 sequence is CASSDYPSGGTYEQYF. The CDR3 DNA sequence: TGTGCCAGCAGTGACTACCCTAGCGGGGGGACCTACGAGCAGTACTTC.

The rearrangement joins TRBV9 to TRBJ1-3; no clear D. V lost 0 bases and J 0 bases, leaving 4 bases between the germline ends. The V gene's germline CDR1 is SGDLS and CDR2 YYNGEE. The CDR3 length is 14 residues. DNA of the CDR3: TGTGCCAGCAGCGTAGGCGACTCTGGAAACACCATATATTTT. Its protein is CASSVGDSGNTIYF.

V and J are TRBV30 and TRBJ1-5, with TRBD1 as a possible D gene (5 bases). The CDR3 has 13 residues. Germline-derived CDR1 and CDR2 are GTSNPN and SVGIG (reference sequence). Deletions cut 6 bases from V and 9 bases from J, with 18 bases between. DNA of the CDR3: TGTGCCTGTGGAGACAGTCCCCAAACGCCCCAGCATTTT. This codes for CACGDSPQTPQHF.

The V gene is TRBV19, the J gene TRBJ2-7, with a tentative D call TRBD2 (5 bases). Per germline, CDR1 LNHDA and CDR2 SQIVND (reference sequence). There are 14 residues in the CDR3. The V and J ends lost 4 bases and 6 bases respectively, with 16 bases between them. In nucleotides, the CDR3 is TGTGCCAGTAGTACCTCATCGAAAGGAGGCGAGCAGTACTTC. Its protein product is CASSTSSKGGEQYF.

V and J are TRBV7-3 and TRBJ2-2; D uncertain. The CDR3 spans 13 residues. CDR1 and CDR2 (germline): SGHTA, FQGTGA. The V end lost 1 base, the J end lost 10 bases, and 10 bases lay between the germline ends. The CDR3 loop is CASSLRPALELFF. The CDR3 DNA is TGTGCCAGCAGCTTAAGGCCAGCCTTGGAGCTGTTTTTT. Supplemented by reference TRBV7-3 and TRBJ2-2, the full variable domain reads GAGVSQTPSNKVTEKGKYVELRCDPISGHTALYWYRQSLGQGPEFLIYFQGTGAADDSGLPNDRFFAVRPEGSVSTLKIQRTERGDSAVYLCASSLRPALELFFGEGSRLTVL.

This chain connects TRBV10-2 to TRBJ2-3; D might be TRBD2 (6 bases). Germline V lookup: CDR1 WSHSY, CDR2 SAAADI. The V end lost 6 bases, the J end lost 1 base, and 20 bases lay between the germline ends. The CDR3 runs to 17 residues. This CDR3 is CASRKPPSDYRTDTQYF. In DNA form, the CDR3 reads TGCGCCAGCAGAAAACCCCCGTCGGACTACCGCACAGATACGCAGTATTTT.

This chain connects TRBV9 to TRBJ2-1; TRBD1 matches at 9 bases. CDR1 SGDLS and CDR2 YYNGEE come from the germline V gene. V was clipped by 1 base and J by 9 bases; unmatched bases: 5. The CDR3 extends over 14 amino acids. In DNA, the CDR3 is TGTGCCAGCAGCGTAACACAGGGGGCGATTGAGCAGTTCTTC. Protein sequence: CASSVTQGAIEQFF.

CDR3 loop: CSVDGQSSEAFF. DNA of the CDR3: TGCAGCGTTGACGGTCAGAGCTCAGAAGCTTTCTTT. The chain is built from TRBV29-1 and TRBJ1-1, with D uncertain. Germline V gene sequence: CDR1 SQVTM, CDR2 ANQGSEA. CDR3 length: 12 residues. V gave up 3 bases and J gave up 8 bases, with 13 bases separating them.

This chain uses TRBV11-3 with TRBJ1-2; possible D gene TRBD1, 5 bases. Germline values: CDR1 SGHNT, CDR2 YENEEA. Trimming shortened V by 0 bases and J by 4 bases, and 9 bases separated the two germline ends. This CDR3 contains 14 residues. The CDR3 is CASSLDRGVYGYTF. CDR3 sequence (DNA): TGTGCCAGCAGCTTAGATCGAGGGGTCTATGGCTACACCTTC.

This chain uses TRBV18 with TRBJ2-3; D call uncertain. Germline CDR1 and CDR2: KGHSH and LQKENI. The CDR3 is 14 amino acids. Between the trimmed V and J ends, which lost 3 bases and 4 bases, there was a span of 11 bases. DNA of the CDR3: TGTGCCAGCTCACCTTATCCGGGCCCAGATACGCAGTATTTT. Translation gives CASSPYPGPDTQYF.